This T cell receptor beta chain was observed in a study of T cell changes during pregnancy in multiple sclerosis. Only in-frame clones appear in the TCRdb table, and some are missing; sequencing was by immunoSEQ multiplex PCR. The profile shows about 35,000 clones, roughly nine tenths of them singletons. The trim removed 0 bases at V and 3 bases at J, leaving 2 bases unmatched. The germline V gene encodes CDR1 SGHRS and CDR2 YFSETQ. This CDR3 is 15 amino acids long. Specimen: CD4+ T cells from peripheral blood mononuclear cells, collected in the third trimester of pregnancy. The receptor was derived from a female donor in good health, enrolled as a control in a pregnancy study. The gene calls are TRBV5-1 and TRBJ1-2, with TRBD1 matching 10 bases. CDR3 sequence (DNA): TGCGCCAGCAGCTTGGCCGGGACAGGGGACTATGGCTACACCTTC. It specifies CASSLAGTGDYGYTF.